Listed below are T cell receptor beta chains from one sample, sequenced in a study of T-cell memory formation after mild COVID-19. TCRdb re-analysed the 5' RACE reads in MiXCR, keeping a single row per CDR3 protein. This sample has hundreds of thousands of distinct CDR3 sequences, with around a sixth found just once. Specimen: PBMCs or a T cell subset sorted from them (not recorded which). The origin of the receptors is an adult woman who had mild COVID-19 (a few samples of this study predate the infection). Cell type and time point are not known. CDR3s include the opening cysteine and the closing phenylalanine or tryptophan. The D gene is left open where the match is weak. The listing skips clone size in some rows; elsewhere it reads once, few, many or a size class.

J gene | V gene | D gene | clone size | CDR3 DNA | CDR3 protein
TRBJ2-1 | TRBV15 | TRBD2 | few | TGTGCCACCAGCAGAGATACTAGCGGAGAGCAGTTCTTC | CATSRDTSGEQFF
TRBJ2-1 | TRBV24-1 | NA | NA | TGTGCCACCAGTGATTCCTATGAGCAGTTCTTC | CATSDSYEQFF
TRBJ2-7 | TRBV2 | TRBD2 | NA | TGTGCCACCGCAGATAGCGGGAGATCCACCTACGAGCAGTACTTC | CATADSGRSTYEQYF
TRBJ2-1 | TRBV7-9 | TRBD2 | few | TGTGCCAGCAGCTTAACGACTAGCGGGCCAGAGGGGCAGTTCTTC | CASSLTTSGPEGQFF
TRBJ2-4 | TRBV14 | NA | few | TGTGCCAGCAGCCCCTGGGCAGAAAACATTCAGTACTTC | CASSPWAENIQYF
TRBJ1-2 | TRBV20-1 | NA | many | TGCAGTGCTAGGTCGGGGTCCTATGGCTACACCTTC | CSARSGSYGYTF
TRBJ1-5 | TRBV7-9 | NA | few | TGTGCCAGCAGCTGGGGTGTCAGCAATCAGCCCCAGCATTTT | CASSWGVSNQPQHF
TRBJ2-3 | TRBV4-1 | NA | NA | TGCGCCAGCAGCCAAGTCAGACTGCCCGCAGATACGCAGTATTTT | CASSQVRLPADTQYF
TRBJ1-1 | TRBV15 | NA | few | TGTGCCACCAGCAGAGATTCGAACAGTAACACTGAAGCTTTCTTT | CATSRDSNSNTEAFF
TRBJ2-1 | TRBV5-1 | TRBD2 | NA | TGCGCCAGCAGCCTGGGGGGGGTCCCGTACAATGAGCAGTTCTTC | CASSLGGVPYNEQFF
TRBJ2-7 | TRBV3-1 | TRBD2 | few | TGTGCCAGCAGCCCCACCCATTCGACTAGCGGGGGGCCTCCCTACGAGCAGTACTTC | CASSPTHSTSGGPPYEQYF
TRBJ2-3 | TRBV5-1 | NA | many | TGCGCCAGCAGCCTCGACAGATACACAGATACGCAGTATTTT | CASSLDRYTDTQYF
TRBJ2-7 | TRBV2 | NA | few | TGTGCCAGCTTAGGACTCCCCTCCTACGAGCAGTACTTC | CASLGLPSYEQYF
TRBJ1-4 | TRBV4-2 | NA | few | TGTGCCAGCAGCCAGCCCGAGGGGGTGGAGGAAAAACTGTTTTTT | CASSQPEGVEEKLFF
TRBJ1-2 | TRBV11-2 | NA | few | TGTGCCAGCAGCTTAAGCGCAGGGTTCTATGGCTACACCTTC | CASSLSAGFYGYTF
TRBJ2-1 | TRBV6-5 | NA | few | TGTGCCAGCTCCCGGCCAGGCGCGGGCAATGAGCAGTTCTTC | CASSRPGAGNEQFF
TRBJ2-2 | TRBV20-1 | NA | few | TGCAGTGCTTTCAGGGACATGAACACCGGGGAGCTGTTTTTT | CSAFRDMNTGELFF
TRBJ1-3 | TRBV5-1 | NA | NA | TGCGCCAGCAGCTTGGGACAGAGAAACACCATATATTTT | CASSLGQRNTIYF
TRBJ2-2 | TRBV20-1 | NA | few | TGCAGTGCTAGAGATGAAAAGGACGAAACCGGGGAGCTGTTTTTT | CSARDEKDETGELFF
TRBJ2-7 | TRBV27 | NA | many | TGTGCCAGCAGCTTCCAGGGGTACTCTTACGAGCAGTACTTC | CASSFQGYSYEQYF
TRBJ2-1 | TRBV7-9 | NA | NA | TGTGCCAGCAGCCAAATGGGGGACCCCGTTCAGCAGTTCTTC | CASSQMGDPVQQFF
TRBJ1-1 | TRBV3-1 | NA | few | TGTGCCAGCAGCCAAGGCTCTCGGCTGGTCTTT | CASSQGSRLVF
TRBJ2-7 | TRBV10-3 | TRBD2 | NA | TGTGCCACCCAACTAGCGGGGGGACCCTACGAGCAGTACTTC | CATQLAGGPYEQYF
TRBJ1-1 | TRBV24-1 | TRBD1 | NA | TGTGCCACCAGTGATTCACAGGGGGCGAACACTGAAGCTTTCTTT | CATSDSQGANTEAFF
TRBJ1-5 | TRBV10-2 | NA | few | TGCGCCAGCAGCAAGGACCCTAGCAATCAGCCCCAGCATTTT | CASSKDPSNQPQHF
TRBJ1-1 | TRBV9 | TRBD1 | few | TGTGCCAGCAGCCTACTCAGGGGGGCGAACACTGAAGCTTTCTTT | CASSLLRGANTEAFF
TRBJ1-2 | TRBV5-1 | TRBD1 | few | TGCGCCAGCAGCTTAAGGTCCTCGGGGACAGGGGATGGCTACACCTTC | CASSLRSSGTGDGYTF
TRBJ2-5 | TRBV18 | TRBD1 | NA | TGTGCCAGCTCACCGTACTTTACAGGGGAGGAGACCCAGTACTTC | CASSPYFTGEETQYF
TRBJ2-4 | TRBV12-3/TRBV12-4 | TRBD1 | few | TGTGCCAGCAGTTTTTTCGGACAGGGGGCCGGGGACATTCAGTACTTC | CASSFFGQGAGDIQYF
TRBJ2-7 | TRBV20-1 | NA | few | TGCAGTGCTAGGGCAGGGCTCTACGAGCAGTACTTC | CSARAGLYEQYF
TRBJ1-3 | TRBV11-2 | NA | NA | TGTGCCAGCAGCCCTTCATCAAGGGGGGTTAACTCTGGAAACACCATATATTTT | CASSPSSRGVNSGNTIYF
TRBJ1-1 | TRBV12-3/TRBV12-4 | NA | few | TGTGCCAGCAGTTTGTACGGGACCATGAACACTGAAGCTTTCTTT | CASSLYGTMNTEAFF
TRBJ2-1 | TRBV24-1 | TRBD2 | NA | TGTGCCACCAGTGACCTCCCCCTAGCGGATCAGGACAATGAGCAGTTCTTC | CATSDLPLADQDNEQFF
TRBJ2-3 | TRBV7-2 | NA | NA | TGTGCCAGCAGCCCAACGGGCAGGGCGATCACAGATACGCAGTATTTT | CASSPTGRAITDTQYF
TRBJ1-2 | TRBV12-5 | NA | NA | TGTGCTAGTGGTTTGGACCGAAACTATGGCTACACCTTC | CASGLDRNYGYTF
TRBJ2-7 | TRBV12-3/TRBV12-4 | NA | many | TGTGCCAGCAGTTTCTCTAGGGCGTACGAGCAGTACTTC | CASSFSRAYEQYF
TRBJ1-1 | TRBV7-8 | NA | NA | TGTGCCAGCAGCCTGGACGAAGCTGAAGCTTTCTTT | CASSLDEAEAFF
TRBJ1-6 | TRBV4-2 | NA | few | TGTGCCAGCAGCCAAGATTTTTTCGGGGGAAATTCACCCCTCCACTTT | CASSQDFFGGNSPLHF
TRBJ2-1 | TRBV7-2 | NA | NA | TGTGCCAGCAGTACCACTAGTTACTCCTACAATGAGCAGTTCTTC | CASSTTSYSYNEQFF
TRBJ2-1 | TRBV5-6 | TRBD2 | NA | TGTGCCAGCAGCTTGGAGTCCAGCGGGAGAAGTAATGAGCAGTTCTTC | CASSLESSGRSNEQFF
TRBJ2-7 | TRBV12-3/TRBV12-4 | TRBD2 | many | TGTGCCAGCAGAGCGGGGGGTCAGAAGCAGTACTTC | CASRAGGQKQYF
TRBJ2-7 | TRBV6-5 | TRBD2 | NA | TGTGCCAGCAACCCGGGACTAGCGGGAGAATACTACGAGCAGTACTTC | CASNPGLAGEYYEQYF
TRBJ2-1 | TRBV5-1 | NA | few | TGCGCCAGCAGTCCTCCGGGACTGCCCGGGGGTGAGCAGTTCTTC | CASSPPGLPGGEQFF
TRBJ1-1 | TRBV5-6 | NA | once | TGTGCCAGCACCTTAGGCCCGCGGCAGCAGGGCACTGAAGCTTTCTTT | CASTLGPRQQGTEAFF
TRBJ2-1 | TRBV10-3 | NA | NA | TGTGCCATCAGTGACGGACCGGGACATTTCAACAATGAGCAGTTCTTC | CAISDGPGHFNNEQFF
TRBJ2-1 | TRBV27 | NA | NA | TGTGCCAGCAGTTCCGACGGGACTGGGGAGCAGTTCTTC | CASSSDGTGEQFF
TRBJ2-3 | TRBV4-2 | NA | NA | TGTGCCAGCAGCCAAGATCTGGGTAGCGGCTTCACAGATACGCAGTATTTT | CASSQDLGSGFTDTQYF
TRBJ2-7 | TRBV9 | TRBD1 | NA | TGTGCCAGCAGCCCTCGGGACAGGGGGCCTGACGAGCAGTACTTC | CASSPRDRGPDEQYF
TRBJ2-7 | TRBV6-5 | TRBD1 | NA | TGTGCCAGCAGTTACTCGGGCCAGGGGGCATCCTACGAGCAGTACTTC | CASSYSGQGASYEQYF
TRBJ1-2 | TRBV7-3 | NA | NA | TGTGCCAGCTGGATCAGGGGAAATGGCTACACCTTC | CASWIRGNGYTF